The TCR beta chain under discussion was sequenced for a study of cytomegalovirus exposure and HLA in healthy donors. Across the study: The 110 million or so unique TCR beta sequences, from about 179 million T cells, were found by an earlier analysis. Study outcomes and limitations: V- and J-gene trimming in TCR beta was tied to a missense DCLRE1C variant by an analysis performed later. Further analysis, carried out later, found HLA-associated TCR beta chains more clonally expanded than equally common other chains.

A word on this clone: Its specificity is not known.

PCR used 60 Vbeta primers and 13 Jbeta primers. Profiling relied on immunoSEQ multiplex PCR, and the TCRdb table lists in-frame clones only, not all of them. The table shows under 150,000 clones, with 75% occurring only once. V was pared by 0 bases and J by 0 bases, with 8 bases between. Germline V lookup: CDR1 MDHEN, CDR2 SYDVKM. This CDR3 is built from 15 residues. The sample taken for sequencing was PBMCs. The chain links TRBV28 to TRBJ1-1; D perhaps matches TRBD1 (6 bases). The clonotype was recovered from a man aged 30-40 years in good health and CMV-seronegative. In nucleotides, the CDR3 is TGTGCCAGCAGTTTATGGGGGGCCCTGAACACTGAAGCTTTCTTT. Residues: CASSLWGALNTEAFF.